The 25 T cell receptor beta chains presented below share a single source sample, sequenced in a study of cytomegalovirus exposure and HLA in healthy donors. Profiled with immunoSEQ multiplex PCR; TCRdb holds only in-frame clones, not every one. The profile shows approximately 150,000 clones, more than 85% of them singletons. Sequencing was done on a sample of PBMCs. All receptors come from a man younger than 30 in good health and CMV-seronegative.

This chain uses TRBV7-9 with TRBJ2-7, with 11 bases fitting TRBD1. Trimming removed 6 bases from V and 2 bases from J; junction bases left unmatched: 6. The CDR3 totals 15 residues. CDR1 SEHNR and CDR2 FQNEAQ come from the germline V gene (reference sequence). This CDR3 is CASSVVGQGAYEQYF. The CDR3 DNA reads TGTGCCAGCAGTGTGGTGGGACAGGGGGCCTACGAGCAGTACTTC.

The rearrangement links TRBV7-3 to TRBJ2-5; the match to TRBD2 covers 11 bases. Germline V gene sequence: CDR1 SGHTA, CDR2 FQGTGA. The CDR3 is made up of 16 amino acids. V shed 2 bases, J shed 5 bases, and the junction held 7 bases outside the gene matches. For the CDR3, the DNA is TGTGCCAGCAGCTTATTTCCTAGCGGGGGGATGGAGACCCAGTACTTC. This gives the protein CASSLFPSGGMETQYF.

V usage is TRBV19 and J usage is TRBJ1-2; D is possibly TRBD1 (5 bases). V was trimmed by 2 bases and J by 7 bases, leaving 8 bases between them. The CDR3 extends over 12 amino acids. CDR1 and CDR2 from the germline V gene are LNHDA and SQIVND (reference sequence). CDR3 loop: CASSISGGGYTF. CDR3 sequence (DNA): TGTGCCAGTAGTATAAGCGGGGGTGGCTACACCTTC.

V is TRBV30 and J is TRBJ2-3, with 7 bases that match TRBD2. The ends lost 4 bases at V and 3 bases at J; junction bases unmatched: 4. The CDR3 extends over 13 amino acids. CDR1 GTSNPN and CDR2 SVGIG come from the germline V gene (reference sequence). The CDR3 DNA follows: TGTGCCTGGAAACGGGAGGTGACAGATACGCAGTATTTT. It specifies CAWKREVTDTQYF.

The chain recombines TRBV6-5 with TRBJ1-1; D unclear. The CDR3 is made up of 16 amino acids. V shed 0 bases and J shed 4 bases, with 15 bases lying between them. Germline CDR1 and CDR2: MNHEY and SVGAGI. The CDR3 here is CASSYSGLGGITEAFF. The CDR3 DNA reads TGTGCCAGCAGTTACTCTGGTTTGGGAGGTATCACTGAAGCTTTCTTT.

This chain uses TRBV18 with TRBJ2-7; a weak D match, TRBD1 (5 bases). The length of the CDR3 is 13 residues. Germline lookup yields CDR1 KGHSH and CDR2 LQKENI. V was clipped by 6 bases and J by 3 bases, with 12 bases between them. CDR3 loop: CASSKGRIYEQYV. The CDR3 DNA follows: TGTGCCAGCTCGAAGGGGCGGATCTACGAGCAGTACGTC.

The chain couples TRBV5-1 to TRBJ1-2; possibly TRBD1 for D (6 bases). Between the trimmed V and J ends, which lost 5 bases and 3 bases, there was a span of 20 bases. CDR1 SGHRS and CDR2 YFSETQ come from the germline V gene. The CDR3 loop spans 16 amino acids. In DNA form, the CDR3 reads TGCGCCAGCAGACCCCGCGGGGGGGGCGATGACTATGGCTACACCTTC. Protein sequence: CASRPRGGGDDYGYTF.

The V and J genes are TRBV2 and TRBJ2-7, with TRBD1 identical over 9 bases. V gave up 8 bases and J gave up 6 bases; unmatched junction bases: 2. The CDR3 covers 11 residues. In germline, CDR1 is SNHLY, CDR2 FYNNEI. The CDR3 DNA follows: TGTGCCAGCGGGACAGGGAGCGAGCAGTACTTC. It yields the protein CASGTGSEQYF.

V and J are TRBV21-1 and TRBJ1-2. TRBV21-1 is shown as a pseudogene. This CDR3 contains 13 residues. The CDR3, as DNA: TGTGCCAGCAGCAAAGACGAGCACGCGGGCTACACCTTC. This gives the protein CASSKDEHAGYTF.

The table lists this clone with a few counts. The chain couples TRBV18 to TRBJ1-6; the D gene is possibly TRBD1 (6 bases). Germline V CDR1 and CDR2: KGHSH, LQKENI. The germline V and J ends were trimmed by 0 bases and 8 bases, with 14 bases remaining between them. CDR3 length: 16 residues. As DNA, the CDR3 is TGTGCCAGCTCACCACCGGGGGCCAGGGCGTATTCACCCCTCCACTTT. Amino acid sequence: CASSPPGARAYSPLHF.

The V gene is TRBV7-9, the J gene TRBJ2-3; D uncertain. The CDR3 spans 14 residues. Germline assignment: CDR1 SEHNR and CDR2 FQNEAQ (reference sequence). The V and J ends lost 4 bases and 4 bases respectively, with 12 bases between them. CDR3: CASSSIAVPDTQYF. The CDR3 DNA sequence: TGTGCCAGCAGCTCGATAGCAGTGCCAGATACGCAGTATTTT.

The chain is built from TRBV6-1 and TRBJ1-4, with 9 positions matching TRBD1. The CDR3 has 16 residues. Trimming at V came to 4 bases and at J to 4 bases, leaving 7 bases not matched to a gene. Germline CDR1 MNHNS, CDR2 SASEGT. Here the CDR3 reads CASSGPGQGGNEKLFF. CDR3 in DNA: TGTGCCAGCAGTGGACCGGGACAGGGAGGTAATGAAAAACTGTTTTTT.

The table lists this clone with many counts. The rearrangement joins TRBV10-1 to TRBJ1-5; D call uncertain. Germline CDR1 and CDR2: WNHNN and SYGVQD (reference sequence). The CDR3 is made up of 13 amino acids. V was pared by 5 bases and J by 5 bases, with 10 bases between. This CDR3 is CASSIGVDQPQHF. The CDR3 DNA sequence: TGCGCCAGCAGTATCGGGGTGGATCAGCCCCAGCATTTT.

This chain links TRBV30 with TRBJ2-5; 11 nucleotides match TRBD2. The CDR3 has 17 amino acids. The junction had 9 bases not matched to a gene; V was cut back by 2 bases and J by 1 base. CDR1 and CDR2 (germline): GTSNPN, SVGIG (reference sequence). The CDR3: CAWSWGGLAASQETQYF. The CDR3, as DNA: TGTGCCTGGAGTTGGGGGGGACTAGCGGCAAGCCAAGAGACCCAGTACTTC. The whole variable domain, filled in from reference TRBV30 and TRBJ2-5, reads SQTIHQWPATLVQPVGSPLSLECTVEGTSNPNLYWYRQAAGRGLQLLFYSVGIGQISSEVPQNLSASRPQDRQFILSSKKLLLSDSGFYLCAWSWGGLAASQETQYFGPGTRLLVL.

This clone turned up a few times. The V call is TRBV29-1, the J call TRBJ2-3; D is possibly TRBD2 (6 bases). From germline, CDR1 is SQVTM and CDR2 ANQGSEA. The CDR3 runs to 15 residues. V lost 7 bases and J 4 bases, leaving 21 bases between the germline ends. The CDR3: CSATRLTWGADTQYF. The CDR3, as DNA: TGCAGCGCCACTAGACTAACCTGGGGGGCAGATACGCAGTATTTT.

The rearrangement uses TRBV5-4 and TRBJ1-3; D might be TRBD1 (5 bases). Germline values: CDR1 SGHNT, CDR2 YYREEE (reference sequence). V was cut by 4 bases and J by 4 bases, with 9 bases left in between. This CDR3 has 13 residues. CDR3 residues: CASSQQGGNTIYF. CDR3 bases: TGTGCCAGCAGCCAGCAGGGCGGAAACACCATATATTTT.

V usage is TRBV6-5 and J usage is TRBJ1-2, with D possibly TRBD1 on 6 matching bases. V dropped 6 bases and J dropped 8 bases, with 19 bases sitting between them. The CDR3 runs to 14 residues. The germline V gene has CDR1 MNHEY and CDR2 SVGAGI. In nucleotides, the CDR3 is TGTGCCAGCAGCAATGGACAGCCTTCTTGGGGCTACACCTTC. Encoded protein: CASSNGQPSWGYTF.

The chain recombines TRBV18 with TRBJ1-5; D might be TRBD1 (6 bases). With 6 bases removed from V and 6 bases from J, the gap between germline ends came to 18 bases. Looked up from germline, CDR1 is KGHSH and CDR2 is LQKENI. The CDR3 has 15 residues. For the CDR3, the DNA is TGTGCCAGCTCCGCGACAGGTTCCCTAAGTCAGCCCCAGCATTTT. This translates into CASSATGSLSQPQHF.

This chain links TRBV19 with TRBJ1-2, with 12 bases fitting TRBD1. CDR1 is LNHDA and CDR2 is SQIVND in the germline V gene (reference sequence). The V gene end was trimmed by 3 bases and the J gene end by 4 bases; junction bases not matched to a gene: 6. This CDR3 is 16 amino acids long. The CDR3 DNA is TGTGCCAGTAGTATGGATTTGGGACAGGGGGCCTATGGCTACACCTTC. Its protein product is CASSMDLGQGAYGYTF.

The rearrangement joins TRBV7-6 to TRBJ2-1; TRBD1 agrees at 7 bases. Per germline, CDR1 SGHVS and CDR2 FNYEAQ. With V trimmed by 1 base and J by 8 bases, 11 bases remained unmatched. The CDR3 is 16 amino acids. The CDR3 spells CASSLEARGSSYEQFF. CDR3 bases: TGTGCCAGCAGCTTAGAGGCCAGGGGGTCGTCCTATGAGCAGTTCTTC.

The CDR3 DNA is TGTGCCTGGAGTCGAAGGGACAGGGCGGGGACCGGGGAGCTGTTTTTT. Translating gives CAWSRRDRAGTGELFF. The chain joins TRBV30 to TRBJ2-2; 9 bases align to TRBD1. The V gene's germline CDR1 is GTSNPN and CDR2 SVGIG (reference sequence). The CDR3 has 16 residues. Trimming cost V 2 bases and J 5 bases; bases outside gene matches: 9. Together with reference TRBV30 and TRBJ2-2, the CDR3 gives the full variable domain: SQTIHQWPATLVQPVGSPLSLECTVEGTSNPNLYWYRQAAGRGLQLLFYSVGIGQISSEVPQNLSASRPQDRQFILSSKKLLLSDSGFYLCAWSRRDRAGTGELFFGEGSRLTVL.

The rearrangement links TRBV30 to TRBJ2-3; 13 bases line up with TRBD2. The CDR3 length is 16 residues. CDR1 is GTSNPN and CDR2 is SVGIG in the germline V gene (reference sequence). V was pared by 3 bases and J by 5 bases, with 8 bases of the junction left unmatched. The CDR3, as DNA: TGTGCCTGGAGCGCACTAGCGGGGGGGCTCTTAGATACGCAGTATTTT. Translating gives CAWSALAGGLLDTQYF.

V usage is TRBV19 and J usage is TRBJ2-7; D may be TRBD2 (6 bases). V gave up 6 bases and J gave up 7 bases, with 16 bases separating them. The CDR3 contains 13 residues. Germline-derived CDR1 and CDR2 are LNHDA and SQIVND (reference sequence). CDR3 sequence: CASSPSSGREQYV. The CDR3 DNA follows: TGTGCCAGTAGCCCGAGCAGTGGGAGGGAGCAGTACGTC.

The gene calls are TRBV11-1 and TRBJ2-3, with D possibly matching TRBD1 (6 bases). Germline lookup yields CDR1 SGHAT and CDR2 FQDESV (reference sequence). The germline V and J ends were trimmed by 6 bases and 4 bases, with 23 bases remaining between them. The length of the CDR3 is 17 residues. The CDR3 region is CASSIGSSGRGADTQYF. The CDR3 nucleotides read TGTGCCAGCAGTATCGGTAGTTCGGGCAGGGGTGCAGATACGCAGTATTTT.

The V gene is TRBV28, the J gene TRBJ1-1; TRBD1 is a possible D gene (5 bases). Trimming shortened V by 7 bases and J by 7 bases, and 10 bases separated the two germline ends. The CDR3 is 11 residues long. Germline V gives CDR1 MDHEN, CDR2 SYDVKM. Here the CDR3 DNA reads TGTGCCAGCAACAGGTTGAATGAAGCTTTCTTT. This codes for CASNRLNEAFF.